The clone carrying this T cell receptor (gamma chain) is medium-sized. Other nucleotide sequences in the sample specify the same CDR3. This sample was included in a study of gamma delta lymphoproliferative disorders and STAT genes. V lost 0 bases, J lost 6 bases, and 5 bases stayed unmatched. Looked up from germline, CDR1 is GITISATS and CDR2 is ISYDGTV (reference sequence). This CDR3 has 13 residues. Genomic DNA from isolated PBMCs served as the sequencing template. TCRdb called clones from the multiplex PCR reads again using CATT. Of fewer than 1,500 gamma-chain clones detected, around 21% appear once; the ten largest clones hold 35% to 50%.

The chain recombines TRGV9 with TRGJ1 or TRGJ2. The J gene, missing from TCRdb, was assigned here through DNA to germline matching. The specimen sequenced was blood. This TCR derives from a human donor in good health. The CDR3 sequence: CALWEVLGYKKLF. For the CDR3, the DNA is TGTGCCTTGTGGGAGGTGCTAGGTTATAAGAAACTCTTT.